This T cell receptor beta chain was retrieved from a study of identical twins. CDR3 length: 16 residues. Germline V gene data show CDR1 as MGHDK and CDR2 as SYGVNS. Trimming left V 2 bases short and J 6 bases short, with 17 bases between. TCRdb reprocessed the 5' RACE reads via MiXCR and lists one record per CDR3 protein. In the table there are under 900,000 distinct CDR3 sequences, around a sixth of which are singletons. The data also belong to a second study, concerning T cells expressing NK-cell markers.

This sequence joins TRBV25-1 and TRBJ2-1; a possible D gene is TRBD2 (6 bases). What was sequenced was PBMCs. The receptor's source is a woman aged 18 to 35 in good health. The DNA of the CDR3 is TGTGCCAGCAGTGAAGTCTGGGGGGTGATTTCCAATGAGCAGTTCTTC. Protein product: CASSEVWGVISNEQFF.